The T cell receptor beta chain under discussion was sequenced for a study of patients and donors after allogeneic stem cell transplantation. TCRdb ran MiXCR on the RT-PCR reads and lists one entry per CDR3 protein. The repertoire holds about 150,000 distinct CDR3 sequences, with roughly 24% as singletons. The CDR3 runs 12 residues. With 3 bases removed from V and 6 bases from J, the gap between germline ends came to 8 bases. The germline V gene has CDR1 KGHSH and CDR2 LQKENI. The chain joins TRBV18 to TRBJ1-1; a weak D match, TRBD1 (5 bases). This clonotype was obtained from a human donor who was either an allogeneic HSCT recipient or a stem cell or donor lymphocyte infusion donor (not recorded which). It is not recorded whose cells these are; they may come from a transplant donor. Sequenced sample: blood, either unsorted or a sorted T cell fraction (not recorded which). The CDR3 reads CASSPQGPEAFF. CDR3 coding DNA: TGTGCCAGCTCACCCCAGGGACCTGAAGCTTTCTTT.